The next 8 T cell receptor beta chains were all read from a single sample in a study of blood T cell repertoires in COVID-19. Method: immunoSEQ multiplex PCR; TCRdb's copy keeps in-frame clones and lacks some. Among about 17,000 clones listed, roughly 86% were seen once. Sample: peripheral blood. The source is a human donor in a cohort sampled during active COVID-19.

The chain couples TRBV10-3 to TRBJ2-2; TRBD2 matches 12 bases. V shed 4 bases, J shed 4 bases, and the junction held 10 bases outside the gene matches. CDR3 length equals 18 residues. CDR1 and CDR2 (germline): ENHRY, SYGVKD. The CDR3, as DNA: TGTGCCATCAGTGCGGCTAGCGGGAGGGCCTATGGCACCGGGGAGCTGTTTTTT. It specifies CAISAASGRAYGTGELFF.

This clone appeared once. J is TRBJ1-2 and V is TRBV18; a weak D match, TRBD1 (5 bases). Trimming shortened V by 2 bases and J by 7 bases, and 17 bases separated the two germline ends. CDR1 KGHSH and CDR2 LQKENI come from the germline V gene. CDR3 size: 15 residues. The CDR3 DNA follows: TGTGCCAGCTCACCATCGAGGGACTCCTCGTTTGGCTACACCTTC. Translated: CASSPSRDSSFGYTF.

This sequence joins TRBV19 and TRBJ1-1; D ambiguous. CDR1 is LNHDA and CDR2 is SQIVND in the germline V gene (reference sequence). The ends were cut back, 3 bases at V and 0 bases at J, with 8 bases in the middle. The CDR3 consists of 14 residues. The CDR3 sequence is CASSIASLNTEAFF. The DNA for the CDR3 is TGTGCCAGTAGTATTGCGTCTCTGAACACTGAAGCTTTCTTT.

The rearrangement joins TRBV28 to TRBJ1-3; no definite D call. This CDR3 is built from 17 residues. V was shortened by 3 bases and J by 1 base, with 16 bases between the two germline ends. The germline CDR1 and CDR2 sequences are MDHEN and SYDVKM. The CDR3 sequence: CASSFQLGGPSGNTIYF. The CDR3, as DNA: TGTGCCAGCAGTTTCCAATTGGGAGGTCCGTCTGGAAACACCATATATTTT.

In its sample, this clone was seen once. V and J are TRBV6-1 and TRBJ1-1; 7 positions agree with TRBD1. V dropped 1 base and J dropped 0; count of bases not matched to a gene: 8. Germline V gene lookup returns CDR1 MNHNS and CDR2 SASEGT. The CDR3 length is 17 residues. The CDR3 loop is CASSEGTNTGVNTEAFF. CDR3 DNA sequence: TGTGCCAGCAGTGAAGGCACTAATACAGGGGTGAACACTGAAGCTTTCTTT.

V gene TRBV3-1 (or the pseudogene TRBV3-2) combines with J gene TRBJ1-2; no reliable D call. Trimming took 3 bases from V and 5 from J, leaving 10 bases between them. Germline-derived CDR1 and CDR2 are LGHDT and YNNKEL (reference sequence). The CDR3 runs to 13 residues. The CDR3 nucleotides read TGTGCCAGCAGCCAGATAATCGGGTATGGCTACACCTTC. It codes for CASSQIIGYGYTF.

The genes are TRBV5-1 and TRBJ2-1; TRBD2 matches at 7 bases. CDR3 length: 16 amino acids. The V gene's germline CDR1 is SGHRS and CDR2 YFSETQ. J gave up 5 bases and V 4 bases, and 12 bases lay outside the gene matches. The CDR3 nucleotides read TGCGCCAGCAGCAGGGGAGGGGCGGGGATTGACAATGAGCAGTTCTTC. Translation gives CASSRGGAGIDNEQFF. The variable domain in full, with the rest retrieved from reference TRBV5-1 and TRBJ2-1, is KAGVTQTPRYLIKTRGQQVTLSCSPISGHRSVSWYQQTPGQGLQFLFEYFSETQRNKGNFPGRFSGRQFSNSRSEMNVSTLELGDSALYLCASSRGGAGIDNEQFFGPGTRLTVL.

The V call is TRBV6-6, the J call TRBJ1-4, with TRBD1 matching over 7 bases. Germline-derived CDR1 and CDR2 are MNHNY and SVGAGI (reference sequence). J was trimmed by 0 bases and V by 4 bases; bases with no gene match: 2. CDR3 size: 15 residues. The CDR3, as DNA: TGTGCCAGCAGTTCCGGGACAGCAACTAATGAAAAACTGTTTTTT. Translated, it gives CASSSGTATNEKLFF.